The 7 T cell receptor beta chains below were found in one sample sequenced in a study of T cells expressing NK-cell markers. TCRdb re-analyzed the 5' RACE reads; it lists each CDR3 protein once, without DNA. Its clone listing holds almost 450,000 distinct CDR3 sequences. Source material: blood T cells: a sorted CD56 or NKG2C T cell subset, CD4+ or CD8+ T cells, or bulk PBMC T cells (not recorded which). The source of these receptors is a woman between 18 and 75 years old in good health.

The CDR3 spells CASSLGALGNSPLHF. The rearrangement joins TRBV19 to TRBJ1-6; checking the TCRdb D call of TRBD1 is not possible without DNA. Germline values: CDR1 LNHDA, CDR2 SQIVND (reference sequence). The CDR3 runs to 15 residues. Full variable domain (missing parts from reference TRBV19 and TRBJ1-6): DGGITQSPKYLFRKEGQNVTLSCEQNLNHDAMYWYRQDPGQGLRLIYYSQIVNDFQKGDIAEGYSVSREKKESFPLTVTSAQKNPTAFYLCASSLGALGNSPLHFGNGTRLTVT.

The chain employs TRBV7-2 and TRBJ2-3; there is no DNA to check the TCRdb D call of TRBD2. CDR3 length: 15 residues. Germline lookup yields CDR1 SGHTA and CDR2 FQGNSA. CDR3 sequence: CASSSQRGNTDTQYF.

The J gene is TRBJ2-1, the V gene TRBV7-6; the D call of TRBD2 rests on TCRdb alone, since no DNA is present to check it. Germline CDR1 reads SGHVS; CDR2 reads FNYEAQ. This CDR3 is 12 amino acids long. The CDR3 sequence: CASSQTTSAQFF.

The V and J genes are TRBV4-3 and TRBJ2-3; TCRdb's D call, TRBD1, is unchecked because there is no DNA. This CDR3 region has 16 residues. Germline V lookup: CDR1 LGHNA, CDR2 YSLEER. CDR3 amino acids: CASSQDRVGRTDTQYF.

The chain links TRBV6-5 to TRBJ1-5. The CDR3 spans 13 residues. CDR1 and CDR2 from the germline V gene are MNHEY and SVGAGI. The CDR3 loop reads CASSYSGILPQHF.

The genes are TRBV7-8 and TRBJ1-3; TCRdb's D call, TRBD1, is unchecked because there is no DNA. The CDR3 runs to 15 residues. Germline values: CDR1 SGHVS, CDR2 FQNEAQ. This CDR3 reads CASSSGTGPGNTIYF.

The V and J genes are TRBV12-3 or TRBV12-4 and TRBJ1-2; TCRdb selects TRBD1, and the lack of DNA leaves this call unchecked. The CDR3 loop spans 12 amino acids. The CDR3 loop reads CASTLGGYGYTF.